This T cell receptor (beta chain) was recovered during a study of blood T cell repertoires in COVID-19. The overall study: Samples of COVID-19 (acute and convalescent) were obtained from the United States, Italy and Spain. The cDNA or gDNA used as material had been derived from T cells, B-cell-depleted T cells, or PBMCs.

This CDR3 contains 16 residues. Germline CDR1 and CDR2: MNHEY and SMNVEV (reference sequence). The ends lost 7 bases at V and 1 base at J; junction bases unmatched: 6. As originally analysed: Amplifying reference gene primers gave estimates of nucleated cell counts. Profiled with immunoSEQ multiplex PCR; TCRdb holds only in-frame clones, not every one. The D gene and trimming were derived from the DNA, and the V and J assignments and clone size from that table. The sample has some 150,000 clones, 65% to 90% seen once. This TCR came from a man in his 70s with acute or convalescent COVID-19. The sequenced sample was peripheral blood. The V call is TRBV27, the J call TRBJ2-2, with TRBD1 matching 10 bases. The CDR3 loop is CASMRQGARNTGELFF. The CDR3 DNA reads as TGTGCCAGCATGAGACAGGGGGCGCGGAACACCGGGGAGCTGTTTTTT.